The source of this T cell receptor (beta chain) is a study of shared T cell receptors in the human thymus. Sequencing was performed with immunoSEQ multiplex PCR; in TCRdb, only in-frame clones are kept and a portion is missing. Counted here are some 700,000 clones, roughly 88% occurring once; the ten biggest clones make up approximately 0.011%. This CDR3 is built from 16 residues. Trimming cost V 3 bases and J 6 bases, with 18 bases left between them. Germline CDR1 is SGDLS and CDR2 is YYNGEE. These data are also associated with another study on human thymus T cells. This second report adds: During corrective heart surgery, resections were taken, and the thymus tissue came from them.

The clonotype was recovered from a boy under two years old with a congenital heart defect. The rearrangement links TRBV9 to TRBJ1-4; D gene unclear. The sample was thymocytes. CDR3 amino acids: CASSAGSTQTHEKLFF. The CDR3, as DNA: TGTGCCAGCAGCGCCGGTTCAACACAGACACATGAAAAACTGTTTTTT.